This T cell receptor beta chain comes out of a study of blood T cell repertoires in COVID-19. Study context: T cells, B-cell-depleted T cells, or PBMCs supplied cDNA or gDNA.

Germline V CDR1 and CDR2: ENHRY, SYGVKD. CDR3 length equals 14 residues. V shed 2 bases, J shed 4 bases, and the junction held 4 bases outside the gene matches. As originally analysed: How many nucleated cells were present was estimated from reference gene primer amplification. Assay used: immunoSEQ multiplex PCR; TCRdb lists only in-frame clones, some missing. For V, J and clone size, that table is used; D and trimming come from the DNA. This table holds 200,000 to 300,000 clones, about 80% found once. The receptor's source is a woman of 80 years or more with acute or convalescent COVID-19. The V and J genes are TRBV10-3 and TRBJ1-2; TRBD1 matches at 7 bases. The specimen sequenced was peripheral blood. CDR3 in amino acids: CAISEDRAGYGYTF. CDR3 nucleotides: TGTGCCATCAGTGAGGACAGGGCGGGCTATGGCTACACCTTC.